These T cell receptor beta chains were read from a single sample in a study of OX40 agonist ivuxolimab in advanced cancers. The method was immunoSEQ multiplex PCR; TCRdb's version includes in-frame clones alone and lacks a portion of them. The repertoire has approximately 74,000 clones, around 85% of them found once; the top ten carry around 2%. This sample comprised CD4+ or CD8+ T cells sorted from blood, obtained in a trial of the OX40 agonist ivuxolimab. The receptors originated from an adult with an advanced solid tumor such as melanoma, head and neck, liver or kidney cancer. Both conserved end residues are trimmed from each CDR3.

V gene,CDR3 protein
TRBV30,AWNREGEQY
TRBV5-1,ASSLVWTGTTYEQY
TRBV30,AWGDLLAGEQY
TRBV11-2,ASSLGQVMNTEAF
TRBV21-1,ASSKRRGLGEKLF
TRBV6-1,ASRMDRLNTEAF
TRBV7-9,ASSLSTTGGNYGYT
TRBV6-1,ASRGLAVSSYEQY
TRBV5-5,ASSLEAGAGYEQF
TRBV11-2,ASSYRVSAGDYNEQF
TRBV9,ASGPGGDLKQPQH
TRBV10-3,AISESGRIYGYT
TRBV27,ASSAGLAGTDTQY
TRBV7-2,ASSLAGTGANVLT
TRBV5-1,ASSLAGTGANVLT
TRBV11-2,ASSLSTVGEQY
TRBV5-1,ASSLAGGSPYEQY
TRBV27,ASSYEGHNSPLH
TRBV30,AWIPPDKYGYT
TRBV29-1,SVVEGANVLT
TRBV6-5,ASSYSPLTNEKLF
TRBV5-4,ASSLKGTNTGELF
TRBV5-1,ASSPGLGYEQY
TRBV11-2,ASSLDRGRGEAF
TRBV28,ASSVLGQANTGELF
TRBV4-2,ASSQTTVNYGYT
TRBV7-3,ASSAYNQPQH
TRBV6-6,ASSYGLGSPLH
TRBV28,ASSLFGQASSGNTIY
TRBV19,ASSLSGQGMAEAF
TRBV6-5,ASSYSSTGPSGPQH
TRBV10-3,AISESREGYETQY
TRBV5-1,ASRRQGAWETQY
TRBV9,ASSEMGSTEAF
TRBV4-1,ASSQVGSHVYEQY
TRBV6-6,ASSLDRVREKLF
TRBV2,ASSWDSLYEQY
TRBV25-1,ASKGAGNTGELF
TRBV11-2,ASSLRFSGNTIY
TRBV7-2,ASSLAQVWGETQY
TRBV28,ASSWDSYNEQF
TRBV7-2,ASSTSTSGGLDEQF
TRBV7-2,ASSLGRQGNPSYEQY
TRBV5-4,ASSQGPGRQETQY
TRBV11-1,ASSPEIGGVSSYEQY
TRBV5-1,ASSPLRGLNTGELF
TRBV9,ASSTNTGELF
TRBV9,ASSVGPFNEQF
TRBV5-1,ASSQTSFGNEQY
TRBV11-2,ASSFLPGQAASGANVLT
TRBV28,ASTRTGGRTGELF
TRBV7-2,ASSPTSYEQY
TRBV18,ASSLSDRHTQPQH
TRBV7-3,ASSRGWTGGYNEQF
TRBV29-1,SVRGLAVPTDTQY